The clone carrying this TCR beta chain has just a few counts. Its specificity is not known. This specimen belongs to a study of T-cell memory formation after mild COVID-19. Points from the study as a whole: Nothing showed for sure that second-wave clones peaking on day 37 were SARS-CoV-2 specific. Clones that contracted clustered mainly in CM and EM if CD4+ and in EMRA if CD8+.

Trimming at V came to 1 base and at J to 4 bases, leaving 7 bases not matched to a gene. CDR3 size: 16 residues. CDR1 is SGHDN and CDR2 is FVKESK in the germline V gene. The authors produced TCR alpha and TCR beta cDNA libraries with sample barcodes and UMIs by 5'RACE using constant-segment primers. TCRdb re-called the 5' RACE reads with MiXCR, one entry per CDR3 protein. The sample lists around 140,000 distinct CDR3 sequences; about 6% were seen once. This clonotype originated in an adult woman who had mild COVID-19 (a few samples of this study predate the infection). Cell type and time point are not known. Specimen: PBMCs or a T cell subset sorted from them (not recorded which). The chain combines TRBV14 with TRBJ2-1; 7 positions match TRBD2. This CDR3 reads CASSQGWLAAYNEQFF. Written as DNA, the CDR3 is TGTGCCAGCAGCCAAGGCTGGCTAGCGGCGTACAATGAGCAGTTCTTC.